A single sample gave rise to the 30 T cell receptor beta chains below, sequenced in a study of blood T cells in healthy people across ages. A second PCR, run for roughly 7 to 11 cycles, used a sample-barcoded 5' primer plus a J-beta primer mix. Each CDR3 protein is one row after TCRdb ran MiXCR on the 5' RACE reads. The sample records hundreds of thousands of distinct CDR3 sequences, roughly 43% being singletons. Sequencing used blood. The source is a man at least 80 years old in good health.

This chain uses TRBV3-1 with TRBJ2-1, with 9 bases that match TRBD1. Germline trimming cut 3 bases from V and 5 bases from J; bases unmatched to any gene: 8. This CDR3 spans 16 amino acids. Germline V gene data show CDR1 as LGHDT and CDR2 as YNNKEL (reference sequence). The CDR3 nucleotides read TGTGCCAGCAGCCAGGAGGGGACAGGGAACAACAATGAGCAGTTCTTC. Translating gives CASSQEGTGNNNEQFF.

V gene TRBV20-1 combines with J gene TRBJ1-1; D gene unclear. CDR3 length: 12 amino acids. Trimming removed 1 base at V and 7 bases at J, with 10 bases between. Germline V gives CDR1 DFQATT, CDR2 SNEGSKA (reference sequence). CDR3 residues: CSARVPDYEAFF. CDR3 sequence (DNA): TGCAGTGCTAGAGTACCCGATTATGAAGCTTTCTTT.

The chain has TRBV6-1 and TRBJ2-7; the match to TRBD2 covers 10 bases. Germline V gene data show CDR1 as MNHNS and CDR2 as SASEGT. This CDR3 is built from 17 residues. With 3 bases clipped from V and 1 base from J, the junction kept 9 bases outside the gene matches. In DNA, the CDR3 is TGTGCCAGCAGTGACCCAACCGGGACTAGCGCTTCCTACGAGCAGTACTTC. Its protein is CASSDPTGTSASYEQYF.

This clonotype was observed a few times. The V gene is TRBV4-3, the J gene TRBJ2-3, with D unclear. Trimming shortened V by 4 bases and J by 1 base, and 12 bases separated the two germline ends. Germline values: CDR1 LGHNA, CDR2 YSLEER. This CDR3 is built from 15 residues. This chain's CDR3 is CASSRSRRGTDTQYF. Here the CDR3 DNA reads TGCGCCAGCAGCCGTAGCCGAAGGGGCACAGATACGCAGTATTTT.

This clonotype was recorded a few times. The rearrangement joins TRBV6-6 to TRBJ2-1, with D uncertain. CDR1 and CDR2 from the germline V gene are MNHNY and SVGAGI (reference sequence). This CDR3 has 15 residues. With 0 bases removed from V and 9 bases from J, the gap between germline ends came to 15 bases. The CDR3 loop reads CASSYSPQRGVEQFF. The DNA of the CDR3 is TGTGCCAGCAGTTACTCACCACAGCGTGGGGTTGAGCAGTTCTTC.

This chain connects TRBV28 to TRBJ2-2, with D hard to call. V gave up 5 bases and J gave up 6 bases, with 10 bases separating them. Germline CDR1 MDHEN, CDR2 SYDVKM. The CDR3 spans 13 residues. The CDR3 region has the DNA TGTGCCAGCAGTCCCAGGATTCCCGGGGAGCTGTTTTTT. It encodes CASSPRIPGELFF. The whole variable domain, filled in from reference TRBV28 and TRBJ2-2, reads DVKVTQSSRYLVKRTGEKVFLECVQDMDHENMFWYRQDPGLGLRLIYFSYDVKMKEKGDIPEGYSVSREKKERFSLILESASTNQTSMYLCASSPRIPGELFFGEGSRLTVL.

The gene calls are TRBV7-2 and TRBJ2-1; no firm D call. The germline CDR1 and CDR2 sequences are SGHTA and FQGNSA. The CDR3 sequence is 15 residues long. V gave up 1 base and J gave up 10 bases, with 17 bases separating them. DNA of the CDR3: TGTGCCAGCAGCTTAGTTAGAACAGCCACCCTGGAGCAGTTCTTC. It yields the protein CASSLVRTATLEQFF.

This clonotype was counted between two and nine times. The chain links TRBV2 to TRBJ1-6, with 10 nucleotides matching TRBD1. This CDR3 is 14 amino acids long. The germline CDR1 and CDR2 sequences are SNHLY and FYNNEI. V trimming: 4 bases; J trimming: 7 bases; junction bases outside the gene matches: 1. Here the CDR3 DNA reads TGTGCCAGCAGTGGGACAGGGGGGAATTCACCCCTCCACTTT. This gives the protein CASSGTGGNSPLHF. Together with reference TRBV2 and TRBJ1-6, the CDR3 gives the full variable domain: EPEVTQTPSHQVTQMGQEVILRCVPISNHLYFYWYRQILGQKVEFLVSFYNNEISEKSEIFDDQFSVERPDGSNFTLKIRSTKLEDSAMYFCASSGTGGNSPLHFGNGTRLTVT.

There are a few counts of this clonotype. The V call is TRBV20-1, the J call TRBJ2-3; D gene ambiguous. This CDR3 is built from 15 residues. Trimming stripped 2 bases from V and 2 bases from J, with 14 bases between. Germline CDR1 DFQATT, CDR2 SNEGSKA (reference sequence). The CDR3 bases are TGCAGTGCTAGACAAACCGGGCCCAACACAGATACGCAGTATTTT. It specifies CSARQTGPNTDTQYF.

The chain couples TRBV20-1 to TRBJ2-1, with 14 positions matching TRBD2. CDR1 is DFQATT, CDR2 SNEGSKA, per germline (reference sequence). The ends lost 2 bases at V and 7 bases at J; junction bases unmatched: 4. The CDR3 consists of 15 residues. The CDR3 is CSARPRTSGGNEQFF. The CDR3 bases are TGCAGTGCTAGACCAAGGACTAGCGGGGGGAATGAGCAGTTCTTC.

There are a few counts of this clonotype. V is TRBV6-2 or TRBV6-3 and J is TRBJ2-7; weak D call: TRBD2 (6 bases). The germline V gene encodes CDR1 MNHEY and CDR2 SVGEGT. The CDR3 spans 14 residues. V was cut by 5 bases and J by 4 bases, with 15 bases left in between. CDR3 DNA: TGTGCCAGCAGTAGGGCGGGGTACCGATACGAGCAGTACTTC. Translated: CASSRAGYRYEQYF.

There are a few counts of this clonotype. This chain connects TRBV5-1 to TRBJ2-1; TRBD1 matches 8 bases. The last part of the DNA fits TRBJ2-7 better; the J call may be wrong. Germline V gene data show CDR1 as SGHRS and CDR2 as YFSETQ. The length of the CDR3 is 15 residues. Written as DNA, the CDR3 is TGCGCCAGCAGCTTGTCGGGACAGGCATACAATGAGCAGTACTTC. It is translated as CASSLSGQAYNEQYF.

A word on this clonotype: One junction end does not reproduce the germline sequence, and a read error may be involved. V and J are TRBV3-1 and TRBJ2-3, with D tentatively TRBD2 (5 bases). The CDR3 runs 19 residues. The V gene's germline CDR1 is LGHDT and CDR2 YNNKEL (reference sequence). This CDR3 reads CASSPPYIARISSTATQYF. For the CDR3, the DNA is TGTGCCAGCAGCCCACCGTATATAGCGCGCATCTCTAGCACAGCTACGCAGTATTTT.

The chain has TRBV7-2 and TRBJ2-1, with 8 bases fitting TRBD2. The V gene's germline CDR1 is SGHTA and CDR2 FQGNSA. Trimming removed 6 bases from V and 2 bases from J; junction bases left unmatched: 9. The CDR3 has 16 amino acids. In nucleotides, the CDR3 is TGTGCCAGCAGATCACCGAGCGGGGGCCCCTACAATGAGCAGTTCTTC. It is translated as CASRSPSGGPYNEQFF.

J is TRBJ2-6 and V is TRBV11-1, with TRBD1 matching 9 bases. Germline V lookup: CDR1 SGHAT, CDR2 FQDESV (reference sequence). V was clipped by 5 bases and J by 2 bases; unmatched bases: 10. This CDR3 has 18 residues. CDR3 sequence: CASSARRDRAPGANVLTF. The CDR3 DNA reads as TGTGCCAGCAGCGCGCGCCGGGACAGGGCCCCTGGGGCCAACGTCCTGACTTTC.

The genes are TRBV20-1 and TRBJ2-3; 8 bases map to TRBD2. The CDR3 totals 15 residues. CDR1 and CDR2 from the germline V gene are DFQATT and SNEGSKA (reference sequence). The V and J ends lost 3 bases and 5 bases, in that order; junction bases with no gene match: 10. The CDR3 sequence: CSASSAGGLLDTQYF. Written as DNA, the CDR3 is TGCAGTGCTAGTAGTGCGGGGGGTTTATTAGATACGCAGTATTTT.

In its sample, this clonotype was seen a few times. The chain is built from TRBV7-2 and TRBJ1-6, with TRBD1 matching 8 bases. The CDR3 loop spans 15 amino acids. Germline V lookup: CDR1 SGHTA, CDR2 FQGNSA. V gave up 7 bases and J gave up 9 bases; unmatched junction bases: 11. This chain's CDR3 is CASNSPGQGGSPLHF. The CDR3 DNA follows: TGTGCCAGCAACTCCCCCGGACAGGGAGGTTCACCCCTCCACTTT.

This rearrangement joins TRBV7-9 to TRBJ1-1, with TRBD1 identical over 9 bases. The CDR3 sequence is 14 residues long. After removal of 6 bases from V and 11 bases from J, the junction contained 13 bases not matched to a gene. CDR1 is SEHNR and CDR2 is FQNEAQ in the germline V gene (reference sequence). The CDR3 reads CASRSSGTGSLAFF. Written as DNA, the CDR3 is TGTGCCAGCAGATCATCCGGGACAGGGTCTCTGGCTTTCTTT.

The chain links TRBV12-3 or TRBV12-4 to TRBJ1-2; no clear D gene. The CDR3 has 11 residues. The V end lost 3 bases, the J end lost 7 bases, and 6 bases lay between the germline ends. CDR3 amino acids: CASSFGRGYTF. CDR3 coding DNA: TGTGCCAGCAGTTTTGGTCGTGGCTACACCTTC.

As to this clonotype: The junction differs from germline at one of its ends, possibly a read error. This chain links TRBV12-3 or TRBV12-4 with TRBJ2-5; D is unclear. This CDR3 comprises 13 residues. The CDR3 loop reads CASSTGRKDTQYF. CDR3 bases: TGTGCCAGCAGTACTGGCAGAAAAGATACCCAGTACTTC.

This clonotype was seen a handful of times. As DNA, the CDR3 is TGTGCCAGCTCACCACCGACTACTAAAGGGGAGACCCAGTACTTC. It yields the protein CASSPPTTKGETQYF. The chain uses TRBV18 and TRBJ2-5; TRBD2 is a possible D gene (5 bases). Germline V gives CDR1 KGHSH, CDR2 LQKENI. Trimming removed 0 bases at V and 5 bases at J, with 13 bases between. This CDR3 is built from 15 residues.

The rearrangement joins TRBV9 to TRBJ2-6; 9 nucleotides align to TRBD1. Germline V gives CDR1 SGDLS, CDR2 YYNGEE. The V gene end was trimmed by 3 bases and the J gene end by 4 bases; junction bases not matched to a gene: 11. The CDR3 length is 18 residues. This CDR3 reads CASSASPGTGNGANVLTF. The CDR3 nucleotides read TGTGCCAGCAGCGCGTCTCCCGGGACAGGGAACGGGGCCAACGTCCTGACTTTC.

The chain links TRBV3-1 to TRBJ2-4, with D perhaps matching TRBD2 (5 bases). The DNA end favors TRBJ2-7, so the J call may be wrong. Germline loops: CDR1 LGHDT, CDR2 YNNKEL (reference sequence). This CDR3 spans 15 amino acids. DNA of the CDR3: TGTGCCAGCAGCCTCAGAATCGGGGAGTTTGGCGAGCAGTACTTC. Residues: CASSLRIGEFGEQYF.

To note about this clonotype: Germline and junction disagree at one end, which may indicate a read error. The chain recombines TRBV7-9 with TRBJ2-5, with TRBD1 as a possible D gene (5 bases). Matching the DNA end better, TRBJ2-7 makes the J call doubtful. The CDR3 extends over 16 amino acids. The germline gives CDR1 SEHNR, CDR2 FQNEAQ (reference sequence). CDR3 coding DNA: TGTGCCAGCAGCCGACAGACAGTCCAGAGCTCCTGCGAGCAGTACTTC. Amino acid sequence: CASSRQTVQSSCEQYF.

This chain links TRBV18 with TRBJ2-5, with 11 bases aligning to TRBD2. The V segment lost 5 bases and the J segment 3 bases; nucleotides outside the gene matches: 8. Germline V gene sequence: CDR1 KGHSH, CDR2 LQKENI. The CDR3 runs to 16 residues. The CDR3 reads CASSSWTSGRKETQYF. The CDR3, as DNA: TGTGCCAGCTCATCTTGGACTAGCGGGCGAAAAGAGACCCAGTACTTC.

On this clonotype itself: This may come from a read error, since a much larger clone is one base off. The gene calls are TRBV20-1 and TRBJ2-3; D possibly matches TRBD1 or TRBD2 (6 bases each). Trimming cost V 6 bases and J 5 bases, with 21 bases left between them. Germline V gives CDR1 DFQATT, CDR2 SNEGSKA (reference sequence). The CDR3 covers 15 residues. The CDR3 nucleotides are TGCAGTGCAACTAGGGGGGACGTAGGCATAGATACGCAGTATTTT. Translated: CSATRGDVGIDTQYF.

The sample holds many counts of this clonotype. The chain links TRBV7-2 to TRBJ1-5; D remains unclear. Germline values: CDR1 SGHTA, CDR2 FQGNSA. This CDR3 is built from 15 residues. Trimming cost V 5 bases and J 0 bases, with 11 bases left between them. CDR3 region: CASSHEGVSNQPQHF. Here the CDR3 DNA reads TGTGCCAGCAGCCACGAAGGAGTTAGCAATCAGCCCCAGCATTTT.

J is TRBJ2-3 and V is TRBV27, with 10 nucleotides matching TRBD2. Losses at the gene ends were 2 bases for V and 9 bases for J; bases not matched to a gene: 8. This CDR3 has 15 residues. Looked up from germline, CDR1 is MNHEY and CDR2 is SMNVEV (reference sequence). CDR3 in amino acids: CASSLTAGGPRTQYF. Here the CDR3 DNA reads TGTGCCAGCAGTTTAACAGCGGGAGGGCCGAGGACGCAGTATTTT.

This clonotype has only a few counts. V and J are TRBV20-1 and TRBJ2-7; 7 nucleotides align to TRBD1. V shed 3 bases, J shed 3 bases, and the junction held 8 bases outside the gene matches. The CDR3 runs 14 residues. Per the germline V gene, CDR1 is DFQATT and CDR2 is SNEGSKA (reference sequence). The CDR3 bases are TGCAGTGCTAGGACCGGGACAGCTATCTACGAGCAGTACTTC. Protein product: CSARTGTAIYEQYF.

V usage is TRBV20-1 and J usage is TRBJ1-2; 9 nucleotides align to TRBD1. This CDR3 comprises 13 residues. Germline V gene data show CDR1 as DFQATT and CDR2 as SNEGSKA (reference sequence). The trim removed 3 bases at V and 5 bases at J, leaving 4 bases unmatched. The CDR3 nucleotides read TGCAGTGCTAGTGGGACAGGGCCTTATGGCTACACCTTC. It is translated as CSASGTGPYGYTF.